Below are 22 T cell receptor beta chains sequenced from a single sample in a study of cytomegalovirus exposure and HLA in healthy donors (dated by TCRdb to the late 2010s). The library was built by means of the immunoSEQ multiplex PCR assay. For the multiplex PCR, a mixture combining 60 forward primers for TCR Vbeta segments and 13 reverse primers for TCR Jbeta segments was used. Held by TCRdb, this immuneACCESS table contains in-frame sequences only and omits some clones. Under half of the omission traces to an unresolved V gene where checked; the cause of the rest is unknown. Recorded for this sample are 50,000 to 70,000 clones; approximately 60% of them occurred a single time. Of the sample, approximately 2.6% is held by the ten largest clones. The sequencing input was PBMCs. The receptors were gathered from a man in his thirties or forties in good health and CMV-seronegative.

The chain uses TRBV7-7 and TRBJ2-2; 9 bases align to TRBD2. The J segment lost 3 bases and the V segment lost 7 bases, leaving 9 bases of the junction unmatched. From germline, CDR1 is SSHAT and CDR2 FNYEAQ (reference sequence). The CDR3 covers 16 residues. CDR3 bases: TGTGCCAGCATGCAAGGAGCGGGGGGCCACACCGGGGAGCTGTTTTTT. This gives the protein CASMQGAGGHTGELFF.

The chain uses TRBV5-1 and TRBJ2-1; 11 positions match TRBD1. The J segment lost 8 bases and the V segment lost 0 bases, leaving 1 base of the junction unmatched. Germline CDR1 reads SGHRS; CDR2 reads YFSETQ. This CDR3 spans 14 amino acids. The CDR3 protein is CASSLGTGGDEQFF. CDR3 bases: TGCGCCAGCAGCTTGGGGACAGGGGGCGATGAGCAGTTCTTC.

This chain uses TRBV4-2 with TRBJ2-7; 7 nucleotides agree with TRBD1. The CDR3 has 14 residues. Per the germline V gene, CDR1 is LGHNA and CDR2 is YNFKEQ. J was trimmed by 4 bases and V by 0 bases; bases with no gene match: 3. CDR3 nucleotide sequence: TGTGCCAGCAGCCAAGAGGAGACAGGGTACGAGCAGTACTTC. Amino acids: CASSQEETGYEQYF.

The table lists this clone with a count of one. The chain links TRBV29-1 to TRBJ2-7; TRBD1 matches at 7 bases. The CDR3 is made up of 13 amino acids. J was trimmed by 5 bases and V by 5 bases; bases with no gene match: 9. CDR1 SQVTM and CDR2 ANQGSEA come from the germline V gene. DNA for the CDR3: TGCAGCGTTCATGACAGGGTACTCAACGAGCAGTACTTC. Translation gives CSVHDRVLNEQYF.

This clone showed up just a few times. The chain recombines TRBV13 with TRBJ1-2, with TRBD1 matching over 7 bases. The length of the CDR3 is 15 residues. After removal of 11 bases from V and 1 base from J, the junction contained 13 bases not matched to a gene. Germline-derived CDR1 and CDR2 are PRHDT and FYEKMQ (reference sequence). The CDR3 DNA is TGTGCCGCCCGGGACAGTGACTTAATTAACTATGGCTACACCTTC. Protein: CAARDSDLINYGYTF. The full variable domain, rest sourced from reference TRBV13 and TRBJ1-2, is AAGVIQSPRHLIKEKRETATLKCYPIPRHDTVYWYQQGPGQDPQFLISFYEKMQSDKGSIPDRFSAQQFSDYHSELNMSSLELGDSALYFCAARDSDLINYGYTFGSGTRLTVV.

The CDR3 bases are TGTGCCAGCTCACCATTTAAGGGGGATCAGCCCCAGCATTTT. It yields the protein CASSPFKGDQPQHF. The chain links TRBV18 to TRBJ1-5, with a weak D call TRBD1 (6 bases). The germline CDR1 and CDR2 sequences are KGHSH and LQKENI. Trimming removed 2 bases at V and 5 bases at J, with 10 bases between. CDR3 length equals 14 residues.

The CDR3 DNA is TGTGCCAGCAAGTCCCGGACTTCGATGTACAAACCCCTCCACTTT. This codes for CASKSRTSMYKPLHF. The chain has TRBV6-5 and TRBJ1-6; D is unclear. The germline CDR1 and CDR2 sequences are MNHEY and SVGAGI. With 7 bases removed from V and 12 bases from J, the gap between germline ends came to 22 bases. The CDR3 runs 15 residues.

The chain links TRBV5-1 to TRBJ2-5; TRBD2 aligns across 8 bases. Germline values: CDR1 SGHRS, CDR2 YFSETQ. The CDR3 covers 14 residues. Unmatched junction bases numbered 7, after V lost 4 bases and J lost 5 bases. Here the CDR3 reads CASSVGTRSETQYF. CDR3 DNA: TGCGCCAGCAGCGTCGGGACTAGAAGCGAGACCCAGTACTTC.

This clone was counted only a few times. The chain recombines TRBV2 with TRBJ1-5; D may be TRBD1 (6 bases). CDR1 is SNHLY, CDR2 FYNNEI, per germline. V was trimmed by 2 bases and J by 0 bases, leaving 14 bases between them. CDR3 length equals 17 residues. The CDR3 sequence is CASSEKSGHYSNQPQHF. CDR3 DNA: TGTGCCAGCAGTGAAAAGTCGGGACATTATAGCAATCAGCCCCAGCATTTT.

V and J are TRBV5-4 and TRBJ1-2, with no clear D. This CDR3 has 14 amino acids. Between the trimmed V and J ends, which lost 2 bases and 1 base, there was a span of 9 bases. Germline lookup yields CDR1 SGHNT and CDR2 YYREEE (reference sequence). The CDR3 DNA reads TGTGCCAGCAGCTTTGTAGCGGGTAACTATGGCTACACCTTC. It translates to CASSFVAGNYGYTF.

The J gene is TRBJ2-7, the V gene TRBV7-8, with 13 bases aligning to TRBD2. This CDR3 contains 16 residues. CDR1 SGHVS and CDR2 FQNEAQ come from the germline V gene. With 5 bases clipped from V and 2 bases from J, the junction kept 6 bases outside the gene matches. The CDR3 loop is CASSGRTSGGAYEQYF. The CDR3 region has the DNA TGTGCCAGCAGCGGACGGACTAGCGGGGGAGCCTACGAGCAGTACTTC.

The chain is built from TRBV9 and TRBJ1-1; D possibly corresponds to TRBD1 (5 bases). Germline assignment: CDR1 SGDLS and CDR2 YYNGEE. The CDR3 extends over 16 amino acids. Between the trimmed V and J ends, which lost 3 bases and 3 bases, there was a span of 18 bases. The CDR3 bases are TGTGCCAGCAGCGATGGCCCGGGGGAGGGGTACACTGAAGCTTTCTTT. It translates to CASSDGPGEGYTEAFF.

V usage is TRBV27 and J usage is TRBJ2-7; 7 bases are a match to TRBD1. Germline V gene data show CDR1 as MNHEY and CDR2 as SMNVEV (reference sequence). The CDR3 extends over 13 amino acids. With 2 bases clipped from V and 6 bases from J, the junction kept 4 bases outside the gene matches. For the CDR3, the DNA is TGTGCCAGCAGTTTAACAGGGGTGCGCGAGCAGTACTTC. Translating gives CASSLTGVREQYF.

The CDR3 here is CASSLGTGRSGELFF. The CDR3 coding sequence is TGTGCCAGCAGCCTAGGGACAGGACGAAGCGGGGAGCTGTTTTTT. The chain joins TRBV7-9 to TRBJ2-2; 8 nucleotides line up with TRBD1. The V and J ends lost 5 bases and 7 bases, in that order; junction bases with no gene match: 9. Germline V gene sequence: CDR1 SEHNR, CDR2 FQNEAQ (reference sequence). This CDR3 comprises 15 residues.

The chain combines TRBV5-4 with TRBJ2-1, with 9 bases that match TRBD2. With V trimmed by 5 bases and J by 6 bases, 9 bases remained unmatched. CDR1 SGHNT and CDR2 YYREEE come from the germline V gene (reference sequence). The CDR3 sequence is 15 residues long. CDR3 loop: CASSPLRGGTNEQFF. The CDR3 DNA reads as TGTGCCAGCAGTCCCCTGCGGGGGGGCACCAATGAGCAGTTCTTC.

The chain links TRBV6-1 to TRBJ2-1; possible D gene TRBD1, 6 bases. CDR1 is MNHNS, CDR2 SASEGT, per germline. This CDR3 has 13 residues. V was cut by 2 bases and J by 8 bases, with 10 bases left in between. DNA for the CDR3: TGTGCCAGCAGTGAATACAGGGATCATGAGCAGTTCTTC. This translates into CASSEYRDHEQFF.

V and J are TRBV6-5 and TRBJ2-7; unclear D gene. This CDR3 has 13 residues. V was cut by 4 bases and J by 2 bases, with 9 bases left in between. The V gene's germline CDR1 is MNHEY and CDR2 SVGAGI. The CDR3 DNA is TGTGCCAGCAGTTCCCCAGTAACCTACGAGCAGTACTTC. This encodes CASSSPVTYEQYF.

This sequence joins TRBV7-9 and TRBJ1-6; no reliable D call. V lost 2 bases and J lost 10, with 15 bases in between. The CDR3 has 15 residues. The germline CDR1 and CDR2 sequences are SEHNR and FQNEAQ (reference sequence). The CDR3 nucleotides are TGTGCCAGCAGCTTAACACGGGAGGCGTACTCACCCCTCCACTTT. Protein sequence: CASSLTREAYSPLHF.

This rearrangement joins TRBV5-1 to TRBJ1-1, with D tentatively TRBD1 (6 bases). The V end was cut by 1 base, the J end by 3 bases, with 10 bases between. Per the germline V gene, CDR1 is SGHRS and CDR2 is YFSETQ. The CDR3 is 14 residues long. CDR3 region: CASSLIGGDTEAFF. CDR3 coding DNA: TGCGCCAGCAGCTTGATAGGGGGGGACACTGAAGCTTTCTTT.

Comments on this clone: The same CDR3 arises from other DNA sequences in this sample as well. The chain is built from TRBV6-6 and TRBJ2-7, with 8 bases fitting TRBD2. This CDR3 contains 15 residues. The junction had 4 bases not matched to a gene; V was cut back by 2 bases and J by 1 base. Germline loops: CDR1 MNHNY, CDR2 SVGAGI (reference sequence). The DNA for the CDR3 is TGTGCCAGCAGTTACCTCGGGGGGGGATCCTACGAGCAGTACTTC. Translated, it gives CASSYLGGGSYEQYF.

In this sample, this clone turned up a few times. This rearrangement joins TRBV9 to TRBJ1-1, with 7 bases lining up with TRBD1. The J segment lost 0 bases and the V segment lost 4 bases, leaving 6 bases of the junction unmatched. Germline CDR1 SGDLS, CDR2 YYNGEE. This CDR3 has 15 amino acids. CDR3 DNA: TGTGCCAGCAGCCCCCAGACAGGGCTGAACACTGAAGCTTTCTTT. It codes for CASSPQTGLNTEAFF.

The chain combines TRBV7-2 with TRBJ2-4; 8 nucleotides align to TRBD1. The CDR3 length is 15 residues. Germline V lookup: CDR1 SGHTA, CDR2 FQGNSA. The trim removed 1 base at V and 8 bases at J, leaving 7 bases unmatched. The CDR3 spells CASSLVPGGTDIQYF. In DNA form, the CDR3 reads TGTGCCAGCAGCTTAGTCCCAGGGGGCACCGACATTCAGTACTTC. The full variable domain, with the rest looked up from reference TRBV7-2 and TRBJ2-4, is GAGVSQSPSNKVTEKGKDVELRCDPISGHTALYWYRQSLGQGLEFLIYFQGNSAPDKSGLPSDRFSAERTGGSVSTLTIQRTQQEDSAVYLCASSLVPGGTDIQYFGAGTRLSVL.